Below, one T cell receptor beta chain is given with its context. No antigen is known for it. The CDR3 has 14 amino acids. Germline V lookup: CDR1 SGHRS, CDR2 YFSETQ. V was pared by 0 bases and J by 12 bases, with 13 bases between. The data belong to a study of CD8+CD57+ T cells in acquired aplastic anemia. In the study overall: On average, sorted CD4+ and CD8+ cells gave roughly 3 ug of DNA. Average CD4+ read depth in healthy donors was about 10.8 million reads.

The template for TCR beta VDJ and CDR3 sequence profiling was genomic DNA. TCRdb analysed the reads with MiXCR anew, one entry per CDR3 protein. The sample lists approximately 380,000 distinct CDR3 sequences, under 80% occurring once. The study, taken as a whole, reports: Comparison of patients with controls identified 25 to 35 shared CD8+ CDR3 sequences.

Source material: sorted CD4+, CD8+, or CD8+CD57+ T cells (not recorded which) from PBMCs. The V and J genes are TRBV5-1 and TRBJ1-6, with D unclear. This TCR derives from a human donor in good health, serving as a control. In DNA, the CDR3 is TGCGCCAGCAGCTTGGCCCCAGGAGGTAAACCCCTCCACTTT. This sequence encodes CASSLAPGGKPLHF.